This TCR beta chain was identified during a study of CD8 T cells in ankylosing spondylitis. Study conclusions and caveats: Earlier authors reported some of these motif variants in reactive arthritis synovial fluid and blood.

Trimming cost V 1 base and J 7 bases, with 11 bases left between them. The CDR3 contains 14 residues. Construction of TCR beta libraries was performed using quantitative 5'-RACE with molecular barcodes. TCRdb reprocessed the 5' RACE reads with MiXCR, giving one entry per CDR3 protein. The profile shows 250,000 or so distinct CDR3 sequences, roughly a quarter of them singletons. This clonotype has ten or more counts. What it binds is not known. The receptor's source is a male donor with ankylosing spondylitis or in good health (not recorded which). Sequencing was carried out using blood, either unsorted or a sorted T cell fraction (not recorded which). The chain joins TRBV12-3 or TRBV12-4 to TRBJ1-5, with D perhaps TRBD1 (6 bases). In nucleotides, the CDR3 is TGTGCCAGCAGTTTAGGTGTGGGACAACAGCCCCAGCATTTT. Amino acid sequence: CASSLGVGQQPQHF.